What follows is one T cell receptor beta chain and its context. The CDR3 consists of 14 residues. V was clipped by 8 bases and J by 4 bases; unmatched bases: 6. Unique molecular identifiers were linked by the library to individual cDNA molecules. TCRdb fed the RACE reads into MiXCR, producing one record per CDR3 protein. The data hold some 150,000 distinct CDR3 sequences, with 12% observed a single time. Documented time point: patch test 2, 6 weeks after DPC sensitization. The sample's treatment: therapeutic diphenylcyclopropenone sensitization with weekly scalp DPC. Sample donors consisted of patients with alopecia, aged 18 to 70 years, who were suitable for DPC. This record comes from a study of human T cells and chemical hapten exposure. As for the study in general: Patch tests of 0.01% DPC on the upper back were read at 6 days.

The chain has TRBV12-3 or TRBV12-4 and TRBJ2-2; 8 bases agree with TRBD2. This TCR derives from a woman aged 45-60 years with alopecia areata. Some clones in this sample may be carry-over from other donors' samples. Sample: whole blood, taken in connection with sensitization to the hapten diphenylcyclopropenone (DPC). CDR3 DNA sequence: TGTGCCAGCCGGGAGGGCCCGGTCACCGGGGAGCTGTTTTTT. It encodes CASREGPVTGELFF.